This TCR beta chain derives from a study of T cells in Graves' hyperthyroidism and ophthalmopathy. In regard to this clonotype: The antigen remains undetermined.

Regions amplified from RNA transcripts were the TCR beta CDR3 regions. A set of HTBI primers served as the primers for a first-round RT-PCR of the TCR CDR3. TCRdb reanalysed the multiplex PCR reads using MiXCR and keeps one entry per CDR3 protein. The sample has more than 75,000 distinct CDR3 sequences, roughly 56% seen once; the top ten hold 25% to 30%. The CDR3 contains 14 residues. Germline V CDR1 and CDR2: SGDLS, YYNGEE. V lost 3 bases to trimming and J lost 5 bases; unmatched junction nucleotides: 4. Hyperthyroidism, newly diagnosed and lasting under 2 months, affected patients aged 18 to 65. Study observations and caveats: Ophthalmopathy, which appeared later, was predicted by the model a median about 6.8 months before onset. Also found in blood were most expanded thyroid clonotypes above 0.001.

The chain employs TRBV9 and TRBJ2-5; 10 positions match TRBD2. What was sequenced was blood. This TCR was sampled from a woman aged 40 to 50 with Graves' hyperthyroidism. The CDR3 loop is CASSGRGLAETQYF. Written as DNA, the CDR3 is TGTGCCAGCAGCGGAAGGGGACTAGCGGAGACCCAGTACTTC.